This T cell receptor beta chain was documented in a study of blood T cell repertoires in COVID-19. Study summary: The origin of the acute and convalescent COVID-19 samples was the United States, Italy and Spain. PBMCs, B-cell-depleted T cells, or T cells provided the cDNA or gDNA that made up the material.

Authors' data handling: Reference gene primer amplification in the assay estimated nucleated cell counts. Method: immunoSEQ multiplex PCR; TCRdb's copy keeps in-frame clones and lacks some. V, J and clone size derive from that table, while D and trimming were established from the DNA sequence. The table has about 240,000 clones, around 85% seen once. This clone has a handful of counts. CDR3 length: 13 amino acids. With 1 base removed from V and 8 bases from J, the gap between germline ends came to 11 bases. Germline V gene sequence: CDR1 LGHDT, CDR2 YNNKEL (reference sequence). What was sequenced was peripheral blood. V gene TRBV3-1 (or the pseudogene TRBV3-2) combines with J gene TRBJ2-5; D possibly corresponds to TRBD1 (6 bases). The receptor's source is an elderly woman with acute or convalescent COVID-19. The CDR3 reads CASSQGTVRTQYF. The CDR3 nucleotides read TGTGCCAGCAGCCAAGGGACAGTTCGAACCCAGTACTTC.